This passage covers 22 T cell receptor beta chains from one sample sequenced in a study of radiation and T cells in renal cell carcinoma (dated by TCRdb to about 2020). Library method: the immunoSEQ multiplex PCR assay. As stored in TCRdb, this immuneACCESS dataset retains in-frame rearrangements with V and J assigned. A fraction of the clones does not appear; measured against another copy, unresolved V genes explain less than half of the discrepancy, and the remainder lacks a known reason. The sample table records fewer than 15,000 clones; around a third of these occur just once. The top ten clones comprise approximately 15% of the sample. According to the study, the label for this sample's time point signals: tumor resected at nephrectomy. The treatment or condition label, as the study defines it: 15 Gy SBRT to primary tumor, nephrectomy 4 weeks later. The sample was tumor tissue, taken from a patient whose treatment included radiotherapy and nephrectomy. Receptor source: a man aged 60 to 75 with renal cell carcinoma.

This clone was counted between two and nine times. CDR3 residues: CASSQGQGTEAFF. In DNA, the CDR3 is TGTGCCAGCAGTCAGGGGCAGGGCACTGAAGCTTTCTTT. The chain combines TRBV2 with TRBJ1-1, with a tentative D call TRBD1 (6 bases). Germline CDR1 is SNHLY and CDR2 is FYNNEI. With 5 bases removed from V and 4 bases from J, the gap between germline ends came to 11 bases. CDR3 length equals 13 residues.

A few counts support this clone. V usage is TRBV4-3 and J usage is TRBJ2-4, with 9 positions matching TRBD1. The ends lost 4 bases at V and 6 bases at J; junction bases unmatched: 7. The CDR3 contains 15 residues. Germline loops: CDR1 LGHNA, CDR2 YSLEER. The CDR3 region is CASSLGGDRANIQYF. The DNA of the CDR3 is TGCGCCAGCAGCCTGGGGGGGGACAGGGCAAACATTCAGTACTTC.

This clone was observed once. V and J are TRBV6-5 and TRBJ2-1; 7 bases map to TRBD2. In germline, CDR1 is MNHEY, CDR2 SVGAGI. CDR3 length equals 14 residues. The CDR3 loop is CTTRGLAVNNEQFF. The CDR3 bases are TGTACGACTCGAGGGCTAGCGGTTAACAATGAGCAGTTCTTC.

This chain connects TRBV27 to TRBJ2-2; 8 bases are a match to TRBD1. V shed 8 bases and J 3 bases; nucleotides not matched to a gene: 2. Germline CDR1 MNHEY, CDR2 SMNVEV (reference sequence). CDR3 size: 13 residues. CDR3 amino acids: CASRQGHTGELFF. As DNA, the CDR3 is TGTGCCAGCCGACAGGGGCACACCGGGGAGCTGTTTTTT.

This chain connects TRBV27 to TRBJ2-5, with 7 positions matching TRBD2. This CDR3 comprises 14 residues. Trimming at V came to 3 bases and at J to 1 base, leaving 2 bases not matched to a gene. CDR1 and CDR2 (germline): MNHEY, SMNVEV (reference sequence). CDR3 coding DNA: TGTGCCAGCAGTTTGGGGGGGTCCCAAGAGACCCAGTACTTC. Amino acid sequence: CASSLGGSQETQYF.

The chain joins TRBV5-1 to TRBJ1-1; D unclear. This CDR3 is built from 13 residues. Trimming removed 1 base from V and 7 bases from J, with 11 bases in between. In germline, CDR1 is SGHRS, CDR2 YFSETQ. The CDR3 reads CASSLSGYREAFF. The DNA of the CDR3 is TGCGCCAGCAGCTTGTCGGGCTACCGTGAAGCTTTCTTT.

DNA of the CDR3: TGTGCCAGCAGCTTTGGAGCGGGAGGTGGAGATACGCAGTATTTT. This gives the protein CASSFGAGGGDTQYF. The V gene is TRBV5-6, the J gene TRBJ2-3; TRBD2 agrees at 9 bases. V lost 2 bases, J lost 5 bases, and 6 bases stayed unmatched. Germline V gene data show CDR1 as SGHDT and CDR2 as YYEEEE. The CDR3 sequence is 15 residues long.

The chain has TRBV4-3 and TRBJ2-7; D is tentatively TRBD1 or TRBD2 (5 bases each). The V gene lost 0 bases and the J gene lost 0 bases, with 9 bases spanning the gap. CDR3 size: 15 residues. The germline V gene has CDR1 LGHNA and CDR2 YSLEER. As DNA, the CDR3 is TGCGCCAGCAGCCAAGACTGGGGGTTCTCCTACGAGCAGTACTTC. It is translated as CASSQDWGFSYEQYF.

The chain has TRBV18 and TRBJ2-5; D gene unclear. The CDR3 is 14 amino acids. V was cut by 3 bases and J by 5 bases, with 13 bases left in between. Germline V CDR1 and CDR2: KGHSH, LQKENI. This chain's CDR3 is CASSPPGDWETQYF. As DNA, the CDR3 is TGTGCCAGCTCACCTCCAGGAGACTGGGAGACCCAGTACTTC. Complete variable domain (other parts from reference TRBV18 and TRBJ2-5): NAGVMQNPRHLVRRRGQEARLRCSPMKGHSHVYWYRQLPEEGLKFMVYLQKENIIDESGMPKERFSAEFPKEGPSILRIQQVVRGDSAAYFCASSPPGDWETQYFGPGTRLLVL.

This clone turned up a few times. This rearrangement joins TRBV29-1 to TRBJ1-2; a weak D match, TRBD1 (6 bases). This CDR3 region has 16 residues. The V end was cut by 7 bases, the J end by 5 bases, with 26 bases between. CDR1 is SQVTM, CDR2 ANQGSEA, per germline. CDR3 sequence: CSAFEGQGWRGYGYTF. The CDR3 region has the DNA TGCAGCGCCTTCGAGGGACAAGGGTGGAGAGGGTATGGCTACACCTTC.

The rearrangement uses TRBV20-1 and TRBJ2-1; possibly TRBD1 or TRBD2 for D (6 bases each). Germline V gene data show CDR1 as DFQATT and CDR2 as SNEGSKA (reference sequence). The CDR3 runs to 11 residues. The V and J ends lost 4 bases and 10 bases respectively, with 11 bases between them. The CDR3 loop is CSAKGGWEQFF. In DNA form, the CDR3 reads TGCAGTGCTAAGGGGGGCTGGGAGCAGTTCTTC.

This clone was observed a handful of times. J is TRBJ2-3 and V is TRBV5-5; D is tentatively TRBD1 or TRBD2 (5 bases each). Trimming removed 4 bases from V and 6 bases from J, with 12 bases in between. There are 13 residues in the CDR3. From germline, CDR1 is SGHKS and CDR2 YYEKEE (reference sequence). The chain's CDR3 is CASSLGTTDTQYF. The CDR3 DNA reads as TGTGCCAGCAGCCTCGGGACCACGGATACGCAGTATTTT.

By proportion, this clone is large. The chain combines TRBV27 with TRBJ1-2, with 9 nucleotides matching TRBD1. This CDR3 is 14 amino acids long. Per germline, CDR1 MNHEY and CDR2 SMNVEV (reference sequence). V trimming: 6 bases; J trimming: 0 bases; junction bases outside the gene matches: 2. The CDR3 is CASRGTGSNYGYTF. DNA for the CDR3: TGTGCCAGCAGGGGGACAGGGTCTAACTATGGCTACACCTTC.

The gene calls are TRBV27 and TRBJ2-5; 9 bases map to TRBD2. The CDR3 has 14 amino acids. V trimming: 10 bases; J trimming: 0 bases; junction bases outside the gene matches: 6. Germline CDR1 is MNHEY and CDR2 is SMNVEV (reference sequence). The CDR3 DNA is TGTGCCACCCAAGCGGGGGGTGACCAAGAGACCCAGTACTTC. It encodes CATQAGGDQETQYF.

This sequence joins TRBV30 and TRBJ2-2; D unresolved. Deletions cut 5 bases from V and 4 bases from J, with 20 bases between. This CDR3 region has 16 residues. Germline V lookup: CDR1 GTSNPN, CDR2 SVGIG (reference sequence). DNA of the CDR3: TGTGCCTGGGGGTTCCCGCGAAGTAGGCGCACCGGGGAGCTGTTTTTT. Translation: CAWGFPRSRRTGELFF.

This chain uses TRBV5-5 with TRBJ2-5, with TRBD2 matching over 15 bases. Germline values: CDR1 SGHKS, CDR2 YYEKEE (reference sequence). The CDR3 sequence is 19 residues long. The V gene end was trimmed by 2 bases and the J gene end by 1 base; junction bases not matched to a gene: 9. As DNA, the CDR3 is TGTGCCAGCAGCTTTCTGGGACTAGCGGGGGGCCTGCCCCAAGAGACCCAGTACTTC. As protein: CASSFLGLAGGLPQETQYF.

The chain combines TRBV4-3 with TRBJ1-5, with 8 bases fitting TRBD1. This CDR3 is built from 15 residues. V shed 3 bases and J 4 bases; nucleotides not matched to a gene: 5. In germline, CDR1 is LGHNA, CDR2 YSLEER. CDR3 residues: CASSQETGVNQPQHF. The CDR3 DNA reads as TGCGCCAGCAGCCAGGAGACAGGGGTAAATCAGCCCCAGCATTTT.

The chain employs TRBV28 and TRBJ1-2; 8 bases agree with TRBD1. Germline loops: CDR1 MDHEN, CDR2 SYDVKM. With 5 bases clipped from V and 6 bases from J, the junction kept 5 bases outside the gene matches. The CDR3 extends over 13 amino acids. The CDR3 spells CASSPDRGDGYTF. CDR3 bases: TGTGCCAGCAGTCCAGACAGGGGTGATGGCTACACCTTC.

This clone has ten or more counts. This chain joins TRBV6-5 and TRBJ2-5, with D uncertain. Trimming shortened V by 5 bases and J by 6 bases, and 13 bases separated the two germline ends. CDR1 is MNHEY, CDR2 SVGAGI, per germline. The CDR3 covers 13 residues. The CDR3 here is CASSPGWSQTQYF. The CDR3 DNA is TGTGCCAGCAGTCCCGGTTGGAGTCAGACCCAGTACTTC.

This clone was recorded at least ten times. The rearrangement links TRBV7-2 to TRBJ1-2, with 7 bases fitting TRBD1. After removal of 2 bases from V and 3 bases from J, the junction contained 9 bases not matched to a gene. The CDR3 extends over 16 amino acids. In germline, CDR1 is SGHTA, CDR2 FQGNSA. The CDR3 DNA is TGTGCCAGCAGCTTAAGTCTCAACAGGGGTGACTATGGCTACACCTTC. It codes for CASSLSLNRGDYGYTF.

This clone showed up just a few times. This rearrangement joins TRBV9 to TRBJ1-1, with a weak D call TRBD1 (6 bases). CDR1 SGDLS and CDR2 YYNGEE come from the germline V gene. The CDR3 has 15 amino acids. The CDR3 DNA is TGTGCTCGCCCGGGGGGCATTAAACGGAACACTGAAGCTTTCTTT. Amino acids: CARPGGIKRNTEAFF.

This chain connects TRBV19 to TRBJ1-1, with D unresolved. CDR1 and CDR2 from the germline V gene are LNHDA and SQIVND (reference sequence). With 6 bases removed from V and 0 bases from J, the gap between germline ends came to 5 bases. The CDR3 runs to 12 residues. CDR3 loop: CASSAMNTEAFF. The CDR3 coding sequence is TGTGCCAGTAGCGCCATGAACACTGAAGCTTTCTTT.